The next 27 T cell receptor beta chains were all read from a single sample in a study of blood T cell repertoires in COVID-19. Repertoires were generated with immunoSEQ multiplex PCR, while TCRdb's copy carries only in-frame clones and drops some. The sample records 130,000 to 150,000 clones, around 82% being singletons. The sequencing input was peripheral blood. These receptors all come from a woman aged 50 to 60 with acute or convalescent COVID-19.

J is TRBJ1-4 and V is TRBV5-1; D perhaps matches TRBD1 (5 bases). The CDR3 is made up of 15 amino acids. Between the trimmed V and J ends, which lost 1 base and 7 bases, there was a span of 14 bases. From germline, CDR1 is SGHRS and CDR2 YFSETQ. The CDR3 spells CASSLQGGTSEKLFF. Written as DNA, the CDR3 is TGCGCCAGCAGCTTGCAGGGCGGAACCAGTGAAAAACTGTTTTTT. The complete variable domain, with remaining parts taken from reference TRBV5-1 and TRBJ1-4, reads KAGVTQTPRYLIKTRGQQVTLSCSPISGHRSVSWYQQTPGQGLQFLFEYFSETQRNKGNFPGRFSGRQFSNSRSEMNVSTLELGDSALYLCASSLQGGTSEKLFFGSGTQLSVL.

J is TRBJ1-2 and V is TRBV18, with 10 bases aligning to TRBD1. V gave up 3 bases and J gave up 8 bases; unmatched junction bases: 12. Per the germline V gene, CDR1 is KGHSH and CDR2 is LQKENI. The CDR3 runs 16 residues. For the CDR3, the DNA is TGTGCCAGCTCACCCTCCGAATCGGGACAGGGGAACGGCTACACCTTC. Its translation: CASSPSESGQGNGYTF.

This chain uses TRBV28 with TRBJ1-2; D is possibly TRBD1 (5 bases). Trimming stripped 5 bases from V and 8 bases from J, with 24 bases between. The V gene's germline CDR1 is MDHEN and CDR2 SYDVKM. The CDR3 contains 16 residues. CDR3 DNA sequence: TGTGCCAGCAGTGGGGCGGTGGTTTCTAGGGGCGGAGGCTACACCTTC. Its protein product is CASSGAVVSRGGGYTF.

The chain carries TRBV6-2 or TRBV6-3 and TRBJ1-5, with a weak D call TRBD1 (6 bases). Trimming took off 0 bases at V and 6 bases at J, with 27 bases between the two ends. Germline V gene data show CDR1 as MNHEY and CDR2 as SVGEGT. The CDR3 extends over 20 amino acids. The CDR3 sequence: CASSYSAALRRGAPSQPQHF. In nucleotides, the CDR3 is TGTGCCAGCAGTTACTCGGCGGCACTCCGGCGGGGGGCCCCTAGTCAGCCCCAGCATTTT.

CDR3 in amino acids: CASSFFTGVDYGYTF. The CDR3 region has the DNA TGTGCCAGCAGCTTTTTCACAGGGGTGGACTATGGCTACACCTTC. The chain uses TRBV7-2 and TRBJ1-2, with TRBD1 identical over 7 bases. Germline V gene lookup returns CDR1 SGHTA and CDR2 FQGNSA. V lost 3 bases to trimming and J lost 3 bases; unmatched junction nucleotides: 7. The CDR3 covers 15 residues.

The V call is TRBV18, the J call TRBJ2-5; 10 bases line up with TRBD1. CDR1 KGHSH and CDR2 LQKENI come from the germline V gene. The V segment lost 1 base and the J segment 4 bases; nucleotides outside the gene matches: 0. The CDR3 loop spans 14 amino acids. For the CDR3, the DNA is TGTGCCAGCTCACCACGGGACAGGGGAGAGACCCAGTACTTC. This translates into CASSPRDRGETQYF. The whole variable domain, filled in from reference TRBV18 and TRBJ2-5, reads NAGVMQNPRHLVRRRGQEARLRCSPMKGHSHVYWYRQLPEEGLKFMVYLQKENIIDESGMPKERFSAEFPKEGPSILRIQQVVRGDSAAYFCASSPRDRGETQYFGPGTRLLVL.

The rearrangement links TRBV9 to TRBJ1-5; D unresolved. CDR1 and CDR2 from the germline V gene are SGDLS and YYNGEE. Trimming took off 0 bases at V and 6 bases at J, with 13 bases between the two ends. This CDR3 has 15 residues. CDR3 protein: CASSVAPETGQPQHF. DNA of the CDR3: TGTGCCAGCAGCGTAGCTCCGGAGACGGGTCAGCCCCAGCATTTT.

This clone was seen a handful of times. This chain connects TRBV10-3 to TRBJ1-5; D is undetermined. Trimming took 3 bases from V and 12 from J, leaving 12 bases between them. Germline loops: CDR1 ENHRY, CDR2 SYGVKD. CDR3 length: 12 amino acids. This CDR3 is CAISDSDRDQHF. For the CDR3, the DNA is TGTGCCATCAGTGACAGCGACCGGGACCAGCATTTT.

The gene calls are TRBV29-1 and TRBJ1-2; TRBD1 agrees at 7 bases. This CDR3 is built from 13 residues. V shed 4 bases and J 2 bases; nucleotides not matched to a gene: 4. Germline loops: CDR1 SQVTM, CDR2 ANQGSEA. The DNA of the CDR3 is TGCAGCGTTGGGGCAGGGGGAAACTATGGCTACACCTTC. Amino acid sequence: CSVGAGGNYGYTF. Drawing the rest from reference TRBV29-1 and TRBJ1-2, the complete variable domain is SAVISQKPSRDICQRGTSLTIQCQVDSQVTMMFWYRQQPGQSLTLIATANQGSEATYESGFVIDKFPISRPNLTFSTLTVSNMSPEDSSIYLCSVGAGGNYGYTFGSGTRLTVV.

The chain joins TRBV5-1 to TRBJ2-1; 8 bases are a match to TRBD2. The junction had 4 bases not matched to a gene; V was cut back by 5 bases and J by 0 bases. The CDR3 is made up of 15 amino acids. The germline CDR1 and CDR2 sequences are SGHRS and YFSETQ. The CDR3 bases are TGCGCCAGCAGACAAAGCGGGGGCTCCTACAATGAGCAGTTCTTC. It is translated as CASRQSGGSYNEQFF. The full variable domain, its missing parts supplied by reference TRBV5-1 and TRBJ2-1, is KAGVTQTPRYLIKTRGQQVTLSCSPISGHRSVSWYQQTPGQGLQFLFEYFSETQRNKGNFPGRFSGRQFSNSRSEMNVSTLELGDSALYLCASRQSGGSYNEQFFGPGTRLTVL.

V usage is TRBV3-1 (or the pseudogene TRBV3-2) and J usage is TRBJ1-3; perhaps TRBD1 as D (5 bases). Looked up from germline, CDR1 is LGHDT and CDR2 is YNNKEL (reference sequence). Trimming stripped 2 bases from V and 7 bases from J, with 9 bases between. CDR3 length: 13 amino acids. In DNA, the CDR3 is TGTGCCAGCAGCCAATCCAGGGTGAACACCATATATTTT. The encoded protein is CASSQSRVNTIYF.

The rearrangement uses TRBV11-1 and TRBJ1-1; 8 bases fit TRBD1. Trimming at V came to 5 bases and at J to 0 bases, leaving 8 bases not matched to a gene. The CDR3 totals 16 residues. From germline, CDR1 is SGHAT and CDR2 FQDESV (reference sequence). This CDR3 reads CASSPRTGPMNTEAFF. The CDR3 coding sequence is TGTGCCAGCAGCCCCCGGACAGGGCCTATGAACACTGAAGCTTTCTTT.

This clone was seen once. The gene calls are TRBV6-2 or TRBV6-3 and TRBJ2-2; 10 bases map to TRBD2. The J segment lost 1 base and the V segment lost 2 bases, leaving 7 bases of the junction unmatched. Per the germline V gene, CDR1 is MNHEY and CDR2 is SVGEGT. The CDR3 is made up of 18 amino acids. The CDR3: CASSYRLAGAMNTGELFF. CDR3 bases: TGTGCCAGCAGTTACAGGCTAGCGGGGGCCATGAACACCGGGGAGCTGTTTTTT.

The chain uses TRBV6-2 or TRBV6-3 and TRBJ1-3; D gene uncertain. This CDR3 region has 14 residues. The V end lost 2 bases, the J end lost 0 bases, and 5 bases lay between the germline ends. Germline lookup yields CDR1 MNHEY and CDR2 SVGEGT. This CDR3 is CASSYGLSGNTIYF. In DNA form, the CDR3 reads TGTGCCAGCAGTTACGGCCTCTCTGGAAACACCATATATTTT.

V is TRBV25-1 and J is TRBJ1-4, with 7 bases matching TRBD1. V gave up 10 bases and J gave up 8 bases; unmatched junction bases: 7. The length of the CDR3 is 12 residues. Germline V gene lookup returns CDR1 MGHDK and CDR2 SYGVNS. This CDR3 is CATRQGSEKLFF. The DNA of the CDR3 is TGTGCCACCCGACAGGGAAGCGAAAAACTGTTTTTT.

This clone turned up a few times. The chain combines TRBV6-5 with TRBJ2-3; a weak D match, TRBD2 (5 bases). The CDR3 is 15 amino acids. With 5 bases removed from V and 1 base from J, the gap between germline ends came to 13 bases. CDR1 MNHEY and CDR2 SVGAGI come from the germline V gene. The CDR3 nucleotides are TGTGCCAGCAGTCGGTCGGGGTTTGGCACAGATACGCAGTATTTT. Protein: CASSRSGFGTDTQYF.

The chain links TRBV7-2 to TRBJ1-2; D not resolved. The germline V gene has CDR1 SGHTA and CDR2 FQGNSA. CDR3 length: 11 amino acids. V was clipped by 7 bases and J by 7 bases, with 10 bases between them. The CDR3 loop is CASTLSGGYTF. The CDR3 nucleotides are TGTGCCAGCACCCTCTCGGGTGGCTACACCTTC.

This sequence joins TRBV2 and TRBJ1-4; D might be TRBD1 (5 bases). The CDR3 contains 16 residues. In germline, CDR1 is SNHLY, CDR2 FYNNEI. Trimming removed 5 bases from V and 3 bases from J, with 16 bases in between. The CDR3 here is CASSPDVLGANEKLFF. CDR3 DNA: TGTGCCAGCAGTCCTGACGTGCTAGGGGCTAATGAAAAACTGTTTTTT.

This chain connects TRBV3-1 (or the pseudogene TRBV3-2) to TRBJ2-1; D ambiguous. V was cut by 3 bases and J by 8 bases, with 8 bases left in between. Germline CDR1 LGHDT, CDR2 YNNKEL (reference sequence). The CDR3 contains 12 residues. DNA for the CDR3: TGTGCCAGCAGCCAGGCGGCCTATGAGCAGTTCTTC. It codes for CASSQAAYEQFF.

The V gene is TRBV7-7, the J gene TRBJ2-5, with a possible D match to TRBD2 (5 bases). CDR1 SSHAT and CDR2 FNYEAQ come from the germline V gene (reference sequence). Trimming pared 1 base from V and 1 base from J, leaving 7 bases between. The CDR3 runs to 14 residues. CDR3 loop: CASSLELVQETQYF. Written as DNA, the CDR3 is TGTGCCAGCAGCTTAGAACTAGTCCAAGAGACCCAGTACTTC.

The CDR3 bases are TGTGCCAGCAGCTTAGGGCTTGGGACAGGGGACGAGCAGTACTTC. This encodes CASSLGLGTGDEQYF. The V gene is TRBV7-2, the J gene TRBJ2-7, with 10 bases identical to TRBD1. The ends lost 1 base at V and 5 bases at J; junction bases unmatched: 5. Germline CDR1 reads SGHTA; CDR2 reads FQGNSA. The length of the CDR3 is 15 residues.

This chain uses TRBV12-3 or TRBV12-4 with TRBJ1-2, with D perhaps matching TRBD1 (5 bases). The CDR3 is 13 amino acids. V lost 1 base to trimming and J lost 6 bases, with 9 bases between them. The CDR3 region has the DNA TGTGCCAGCAGTTTAGGGCAGGGCAATGGCTACACCTTC. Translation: CASSLGQGNGYTF.

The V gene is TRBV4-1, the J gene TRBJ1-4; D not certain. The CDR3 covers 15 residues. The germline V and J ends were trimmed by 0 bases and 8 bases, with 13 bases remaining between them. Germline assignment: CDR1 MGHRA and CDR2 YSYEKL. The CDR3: CASSQELESGEKLFF. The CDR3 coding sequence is TGCGCCAGCAGCCAAGAGTTGGAGTCGGGAGAAAAACTGTTTTTT.

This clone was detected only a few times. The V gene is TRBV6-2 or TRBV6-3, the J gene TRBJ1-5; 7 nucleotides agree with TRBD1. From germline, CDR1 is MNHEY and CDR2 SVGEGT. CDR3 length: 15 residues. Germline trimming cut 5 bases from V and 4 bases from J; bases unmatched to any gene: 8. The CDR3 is CASSREGGTNQPQHF. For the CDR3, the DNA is TGTGCCAGCAGTAGAGAAGGGGGCACAAATCAGCCCCAGCATTTT.

CDR3 protein: CASSQDNSYSGNTIYF. CDR3 bases: TGCGCCAGCAGCCAAGACAACAGCTACTCTGGAAACACCATATATTTT. The chain joins TRBV4-3 to TRBJ1-3; D unresolved. CDR1 is LGHNA and CDR2 is YSLEER in the germline V gene. The CDR3 length is 16 residues. V lost 0 bases to trimming and J lost 0 bases, with 9 bases between them.

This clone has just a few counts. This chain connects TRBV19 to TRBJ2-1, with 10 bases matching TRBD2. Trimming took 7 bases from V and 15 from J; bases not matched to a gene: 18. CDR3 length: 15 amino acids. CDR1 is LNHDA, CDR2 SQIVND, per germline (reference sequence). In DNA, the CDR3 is TGTGCCAGTACCAAAGCTAGCGGGGGTCGGGGATTTCTGTTCTTC. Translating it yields CASTKASGGRGFLFF.

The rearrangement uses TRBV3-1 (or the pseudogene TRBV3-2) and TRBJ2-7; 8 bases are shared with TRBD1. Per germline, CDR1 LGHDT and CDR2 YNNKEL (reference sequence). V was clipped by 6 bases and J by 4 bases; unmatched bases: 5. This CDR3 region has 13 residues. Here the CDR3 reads CASSGQGLYEQYF. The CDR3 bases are TGTGCCAGCAGTGGACAGGGATTGTACGAGCAGTACTTC.